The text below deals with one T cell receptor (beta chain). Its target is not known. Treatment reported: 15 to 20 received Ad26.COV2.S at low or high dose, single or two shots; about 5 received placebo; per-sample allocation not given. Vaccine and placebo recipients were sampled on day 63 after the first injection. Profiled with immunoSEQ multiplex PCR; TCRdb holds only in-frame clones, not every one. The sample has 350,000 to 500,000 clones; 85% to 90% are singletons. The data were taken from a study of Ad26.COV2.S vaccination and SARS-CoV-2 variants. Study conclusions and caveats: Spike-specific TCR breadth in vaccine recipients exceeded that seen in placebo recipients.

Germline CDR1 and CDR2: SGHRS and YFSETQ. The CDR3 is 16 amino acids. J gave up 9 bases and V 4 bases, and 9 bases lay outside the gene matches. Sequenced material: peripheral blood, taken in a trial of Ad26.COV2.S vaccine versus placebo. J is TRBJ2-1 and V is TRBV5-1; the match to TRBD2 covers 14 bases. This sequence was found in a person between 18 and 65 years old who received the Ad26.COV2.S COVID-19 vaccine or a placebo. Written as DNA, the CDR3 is TGCGCCAGCAGCCCCGGGACTAGCGGGAGCATAGGTGAGCAGTTCTTC. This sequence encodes CASSPGTSGSIGEQFF.